The 16 T cell receptor beta chains below all came from one sample that was sequenced in a study of T cell responses to AZD1222 COVID-19 vaccine. The repertoire was sequenced with immunoSEQ multiplex PCR; TCRdb's copy has only in-frame clones and lacks some. The table records about 100,000 clones, approximately 89% of them present only once. The sample consisted of peripheral blood, taken 28 days after the second dose of the MenACWY control vaccine. The receptors were gathered from an adult who received the MenACWY meningococcal vaccine as a control.

V usage is TRBV5-1 and J usage is TRBJ2-5, with no clear D. With 6 bases removed from V and 5 bases from J, the gap between germline ends came to 11 bases. The CDR3 contains 12 residues. In germline, CDR1 is SGHRS, CDR2 YFSETQ. CDR3 sequence reads: CASIGEGETQYF. CDR3 coding DNA: TGCGCCAGCATCGGTGAAGGGGAGACCCAGTACTTC. Full variable domain (remainder filled in from reference TRBV5-1 and TRBJ2-5): KAGVTQTPRYLIKTRGQQVTLSCSPISGHRSVSWYQQTPGQGLQFLFEYFSETQRNKGNFPGRFSGRQFSNSRSEMNVSTLELGDSALYLCASIGEGETQYFGPGTRLLVL.

V and J are TRBV7-6 and TRBJ1-5; possibly TRBD1 for D (5 bases). The CDR3 loop spans 14 amino acids. CDR1 is SGHVS and CDR2 is FNYEAQ in the germline V gene. V lost 1 base, J lost 6 bases, and 10 bases lay in between. CDR3 residues: CASSLGAGIQPQHF. The DNA of the CDR3 is TGTGCCAGCAGCTTAGGGGCAGGGATTCAGCCCCAGCATTTT.

The CDR3 region is CASRIRGGETQYF. CDR3 in DNA: TGTGCCAGCAGGATTAGGGGAGGGGAGACCCAGTACTTC. The chain uses TRBV3-1 (or the pseudogene TRBV3-2) and TRBJ2-5; TRBD2 matches at 7 bases. The germline V gene encodes CDR1 LGHDT and CDR2 YNNKEL (reference sequence). The J segment lost 5 bases and the V segment lost 6 bases, leaving 6 bases of the junction unmatched. This CDR3 is 13 amino acids long.

The chain employs TRBV24-1 and TRBJ2-7; no clear D. Germline CDR1 and CDR2: KGHDR and SFDVKD. This CDR3 is 13 amino acids long. V gave up 12 bases and J gave up 0 bases, with 14 bases separating them. This CDR3 reads CALWGRGSYEQYF. The CDR3 nucleotides read TGTGCCCTTTGGGGAAGAGGCTCCTACGAGCAGTACTTC.

J is TRBJ1-5 and V is TRBV19; D unclear. V was cut by 5 bases and J by 0 bases, with 11 bases left in between. The CDR3 is 15 amino acids. Germline V gene data show CDR1 as LNHDA and CDR2 as SQIVND (reference sequence). Here the CDR3 DNA reads TGTGCCAGTAGTTGGAGTCGGTATAGCAATCAGCCCCAGCATTTT. Amino acid sequence: CASSWSRYSNQPQHF.

Points on this clone: Other DNA sequences in the same sample also yield this CDR3. The chain recombines TRBV5-1 with TRBJ1-1; 7 bases map to TRBD1. CDR1 and CDR2 from the germline V gene are SGHRS and YFSETQ. The CDR3 is made up of 14 amino acids. J was trimmed by 4 bases and V by 3 bases; bases with no gene match: 6. CDR3 sequence: CASSSRQGGTEAFF. The DNA of the CDR3 is TGCGCCAGCAGCTCAAGGCAGGGGGGCACTGAAGCTTTCTTT.

V usage is TRBV18 and J usage is TRBJ1-3; TRBD1 agrees at 8 bases. This CDR3 has 18 amino acids. CDR1 is KGHSH, CDR2 LQKENI, per germline. V lost 6 bases to trimming and J lost 1 base; unmatched junction nucleotides: 14. DNA for the CDR3: TGTGCCAGCTCCCCGGGACAGGCACACAGAGGTTCTGGAAACACCATATATTTT. Its protein is CASSPGQAHRGSGNTIYF.

The V gene is TRBV7-3, the J gene TRBJ2-7, with D unresolved. The germline V gene has CDR1 SGHTA and CDR2 FQGTGA. This CDR3 has 14 amino acids. V lost 2 bases and J lost 0, with 8 bases in between. CDR3 nucleotide sequence: TGTGCCAGCAGCTTAGATGCCGGCTCCTACGAGCAGTACTTC. Its protein product is CASSLDAGSYEQYF.

The chain recombines TRBV2 with TRBJ1-5; TRBD1 matches 7 bases. V gave up 2 bases and J gave up 3 bases; unmatched junction bases: 4. The CDR3 runs to 15 residues. Germline V gives CDR1 SNHLY, CDR2 FYNNEI. The CDR3 here is CASSESTGLNQPQHF. In DNA, the CDR3 is TGTGCCAGCAGTGAATCGACAGGGCTCAATCAGCCCCAGCATTTT.

This clone was seen a handful of times. J is TRBJ1-1 and V is TRBV5-4; D is unclear. Looked up from germline, CDR1 is SGHNT and CDR2 is YYREEE (reference sequence). The V and J ends lost 0 bases and 1 base respectively, with 10 bases between them. The CDR3 runs to 15 residues. This CDR3 reads CASSLVGVRNTEAFF. The CDR3 bases are TGTGCCAGCAGCTTGGTTGGGGTCCGGAACACTGAAGCTTTCTTT.

The V call is TRBV6-5, the J call TRBJ2-3; D is uncertain. Per germline, CDR1 MNHEY and CDR2 SVGAGI. V lost 5 bases and J lost 3, with 9 bases in between. This CDR3 has 13 amino acids. CDR3: CASSRTRTDTQYF. The CDR3 DNA reads TGTGCCAGCAGTCGAACTCGTACAGATACGCAGTATTTT.

The chain recombines TRBV2 with TRBJ2-5, with no clear D. The germline V gene encodes CDR1 SNHLY and CDR2 FYNNEI. Trimming took 4 bases from V and 4 from J, leaving 4 bases between them. There are 11 residues in the CDR3. The chain's CDR3 is CASSVLETQYF. CDR3 DNA sequence: TGTGCCAGCAGTGTGTTAGAGACCCAGTACTTC.

The chain combines TRBV7-6 with TRBJ1-6; TRBD1 matches at 7 bases. Germline V CDR1 and CDR2: SGHVS, FNYEAQ. Trimming at V came to 5 bases and at J to 8 bases, leaving 9 bases not matched to a gene. This CDR3 has 15 amino acids. The DNA for the CDR3 is TGTGCCAGCAGCCCGCGACAGGGAGGGGATTCACCCCTCCACTTT. Translated: CASSPRQGGDSPLHF.

This chain connects TRBV2 to TRBJ1-4; D perhaps matches TRBD1 (5 bases). Germline CDR1 is SNHLY and CDR2 is FYNNEI. The V and J ends lost 3 bases and 8 bases respectively, with 10 bases between them. This CDR3 has 13 residues. CDR3 DNA: TGTGCCAGCAGTGAGATCAGGGAAGAAAAACTGTTTTTT. As protein: CASSEIREEKLFF.

This sequence joins TRBV7-3 and TRBJ2-7; D remains ambiguous. Trimming cost V 1 base and J 6 bases, with 19 bases left between them. CDR1 and CDR2 (germline): SGHTA, FQGTGA. The CDR3 length is 16 residues. In DNA, the CDR3 is TGTGCCAGCAGCTTAAGATGGGGTAGGTGTTCTGTCGAGCAGTACTTC. This gives the protein CASSLRWGRCSVEQYF.

The chain is built from TRBV19 and TRBJ1-4, with 8 nucleotides matching TRBD1. The V gene end was trimmed by 5 bases and the J gene end by 3 bases; junction bases not matched to a gene: 2. The CDR3 has 14 amino acids. Germline V gene data show CDR1 as LNHDA and CDR2 as SQIVND (reference sequence). CDR3 nucleotide sequence: TGTGCCAGTAGTCCACAGGGGGCTAATGAAAAACTGTTTTTT. Translation: CASSPQGANEKLFF.